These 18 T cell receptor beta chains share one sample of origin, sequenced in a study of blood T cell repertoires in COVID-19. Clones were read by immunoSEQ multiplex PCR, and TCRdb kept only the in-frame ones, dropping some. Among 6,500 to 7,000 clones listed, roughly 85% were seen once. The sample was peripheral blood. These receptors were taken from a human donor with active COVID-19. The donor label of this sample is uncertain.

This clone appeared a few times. CDR3 protein: CASSEATKGALAYEQYF. CDR3 in DNA: TGTGCCAGCAGTGAAGCCACAAAGGGGGCGCTCGCCTACGAGCAGTACTTC. The chain combines TRBV6-1 with TRBJ2-7; 7 nucleotides match TRBD1. The CDR3 spans 17 residues. Germline values: CDR1 MNHNS, CDR2 SASEGT. The trim removed 0 bases at V and 2 bases at J, leaving 10 bases unmatched.

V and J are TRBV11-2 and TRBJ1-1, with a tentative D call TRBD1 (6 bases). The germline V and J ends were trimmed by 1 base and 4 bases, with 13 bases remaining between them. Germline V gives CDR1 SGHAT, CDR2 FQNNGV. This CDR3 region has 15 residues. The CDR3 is CASSLAGGRVTEAFF. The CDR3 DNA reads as TGTGCCAGCAGCTTAGCTGGGGGCCGAGTCACTGAAGCTTTCTTT.

CDR3 amino acids: CASSVAFSGGAWETQYF. In DNA form, the CDR3 reads TGTGCCAGCAGCGTAGCTTTTAGCGGGGGGGCGTGGGAGACCCAGTACTTC. The V and J genes are TRBV9 and TRBJ2-5; 11 bases match TRBD2. Germline CDR1 SGDLS, CDR2 YYNGEE. This CDR3 contains 17 residues. V gave up 0 bases and J gave up 5 bases; unmatched junction bases: 9.

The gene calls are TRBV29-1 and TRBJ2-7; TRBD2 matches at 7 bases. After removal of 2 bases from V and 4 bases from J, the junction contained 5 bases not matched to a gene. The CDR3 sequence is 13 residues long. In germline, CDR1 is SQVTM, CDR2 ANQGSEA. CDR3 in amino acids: CSVESAGAYEQYF. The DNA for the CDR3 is TGCAGCGTTGAATCCGCGGGAGCTTACGAGCAGTACTTC.

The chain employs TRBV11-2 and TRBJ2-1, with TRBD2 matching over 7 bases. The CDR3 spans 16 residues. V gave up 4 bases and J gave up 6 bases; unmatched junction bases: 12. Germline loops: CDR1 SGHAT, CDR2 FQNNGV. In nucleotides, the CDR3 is TGTGCCAGCAGCTCCCTGAGGGGTCGGGGGGTCAATGAGCAGTTCTTC. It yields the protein CASSSLRGRGVNEQFF.

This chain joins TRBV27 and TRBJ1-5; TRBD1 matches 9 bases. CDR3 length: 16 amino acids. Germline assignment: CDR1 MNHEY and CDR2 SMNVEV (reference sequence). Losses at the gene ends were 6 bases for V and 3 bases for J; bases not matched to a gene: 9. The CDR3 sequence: CASRAAGTGYNQPQHF. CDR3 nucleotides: TGTGCCAGCAGGGCGGCCGGGACAGGGTACAATCAGCCCCAGCATTTT.

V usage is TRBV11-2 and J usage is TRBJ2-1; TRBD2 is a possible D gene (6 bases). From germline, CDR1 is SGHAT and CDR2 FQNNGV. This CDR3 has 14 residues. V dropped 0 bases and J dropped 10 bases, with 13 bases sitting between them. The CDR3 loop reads CASSLERPRGEQFF. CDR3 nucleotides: TGTGCCAGCAGCTTAGAACGCCCTCGGGGGGAGCAGTTCTTC.

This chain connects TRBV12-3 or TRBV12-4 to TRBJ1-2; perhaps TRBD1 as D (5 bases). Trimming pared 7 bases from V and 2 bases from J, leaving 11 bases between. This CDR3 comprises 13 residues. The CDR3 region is CASTIQGNYGYTF. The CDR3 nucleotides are TGTGCCAGCACCATTCAGGGAAACTATGGCTACACCTTC.

CDR3 sequence (DNA): TGCGCCAGCAGCGATCCTGGCGGGGGGCGTGGCGGGGAGCTGTTTTTT. Translating gives CASSDPGGGRGGELFF. The V and J genes are TRBV5-1 and TRBJ2-2; TRBD2 agrees at 8 bases. Germline V gene data show CDR1 as SGHRS and CDR2 as YFSETQ. This CDR3 comprises 16 residues. V lost 4 bases to trimming and J lost 7 bases; unmatched junction nucleotides: 12.

DNA of the CDR3: TGTGCCAGCAGTTTAGCGGCAGGCACTGAAGCTTTCTTT. Residues: CASSLAAGTEAFF. The genes are TRBV12-3 or TRBV12-4 and TRBJ1-1; D gene unclear. The CDR3 spans 13 residues. Trimming stripped 0 bases from V and 4 bases from J, with 6 bases between.

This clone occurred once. The chain's CDR3 is CASSWVAGVNNEQFF. The DNA of the CDR3 is TGCGCCAGCAGCTGGGTAGCGGGGGTCAACAATGAGCAGTTCTTC. The chain recombines TRBV5-1 with TRBJ2-1; 9 nucleotides match TRBD2. J gave up 5 bases and V 3 bases, and 6 bases lay outside the gene matches. Germline CDR1 SGHRS, CDR2 YFSETQ. The CDR3 has 15 residues.

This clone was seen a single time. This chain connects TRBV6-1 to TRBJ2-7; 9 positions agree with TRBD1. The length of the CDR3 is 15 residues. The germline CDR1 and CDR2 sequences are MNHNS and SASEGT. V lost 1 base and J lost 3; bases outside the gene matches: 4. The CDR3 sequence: CASSEGTGGFYEQYF. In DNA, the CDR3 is TGTGCCAGCAGTGAAGGAACAGGGGGCTTCTACGAGCAGTACTTC.

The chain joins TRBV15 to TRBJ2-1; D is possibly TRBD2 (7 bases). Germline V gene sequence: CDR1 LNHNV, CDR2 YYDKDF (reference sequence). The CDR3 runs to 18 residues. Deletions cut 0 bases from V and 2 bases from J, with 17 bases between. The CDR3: CATSRDSGGRGTYNEQFF. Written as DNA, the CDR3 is TGTGCCACCAGCAGAGATTCTGGAGGGAGGGGGACCTACAATGAGCAGTTCTTC.

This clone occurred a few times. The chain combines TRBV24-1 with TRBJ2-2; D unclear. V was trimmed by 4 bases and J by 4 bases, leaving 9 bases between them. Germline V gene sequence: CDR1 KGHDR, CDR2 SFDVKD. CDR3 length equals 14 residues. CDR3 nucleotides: TGTGCCACCAGTGAGGAGCGAACCACCGGGGAGCTGTTTTTT. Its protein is CATSEERTTGELFF.

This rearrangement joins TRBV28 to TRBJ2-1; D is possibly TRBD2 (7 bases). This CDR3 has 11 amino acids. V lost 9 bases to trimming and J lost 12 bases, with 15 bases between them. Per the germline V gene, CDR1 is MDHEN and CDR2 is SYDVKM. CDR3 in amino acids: CASSPRGGQFF. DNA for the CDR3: TGTGCCAGTAGCCCTAGGGGGGGGCAGTTCTTC.

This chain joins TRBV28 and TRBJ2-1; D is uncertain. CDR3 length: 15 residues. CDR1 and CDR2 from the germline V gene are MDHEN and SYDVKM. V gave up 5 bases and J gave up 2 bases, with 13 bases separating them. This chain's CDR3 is CASSLSVFAYNEQFF. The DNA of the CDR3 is TGTGCCAGCAGTCTCAGCGTCTTCGCCTACAATGAGCAGTTCTTC.

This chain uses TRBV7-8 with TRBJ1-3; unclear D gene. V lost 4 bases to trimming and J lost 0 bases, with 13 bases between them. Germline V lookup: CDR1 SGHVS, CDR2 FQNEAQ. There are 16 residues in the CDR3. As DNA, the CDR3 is TGTGCCAGCAGCTCCCGTCGAGGAGACTCTGGAAACACCATATATTTT. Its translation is CASSSRRGDSGNTIYF.

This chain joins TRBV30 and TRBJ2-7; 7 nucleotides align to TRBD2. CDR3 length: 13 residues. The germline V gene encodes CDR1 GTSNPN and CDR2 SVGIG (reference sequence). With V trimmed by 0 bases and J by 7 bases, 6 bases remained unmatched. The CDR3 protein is CAWSVPWGGEQYF. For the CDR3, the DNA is TGTGCCTGGAGTGTACCTTGGGGAGGGGAGCAGTACTTC.